Listed here is a single T cell receptor (beta chain). This sample stems from a study of monozygotic twins with cystic fibrosis. Germline V gene sequence: CDR1 MNHNS, CDR2 SASEGT. CDR3 length: 14 amino acids. V lost 8 bases to trimming and J lost 7 bases; unmatched junction nucleotides: 12. Profiled with immunoSEQ multiplex PCR; TCRdb holds only in-frame clones, not every one. The sample gives some 26,000 clones, approximately 89% of which show up once; roughly 0.3% is in the top ten. The source is a girl aged 2-9 years with cystic fibrosis. Source material: blood. The V and J genes are TRBV6-1 and TRBJ2-7, with TRBD1 matching over 9 bases. The CDR3 nucleotides read TGTGCCAGCTCCCCCGGGACAGGGCTTGGGGAGCAGTACTTC. Amino acid sequence: CASSPGTGLGEQYF.